Each of the 25 T cell receptor beta chains below was sequenced from the same sample in a study of Graves' ophthalmopathy and Graves' hyperthyroidism. Amplification of TCR beta CDR3 regions used RNA transcripts. The library came from an HTBI-primed first-round RT-PCR and a second-round multiplex PCR. MiXCR was run by TCRdb on the multiplex PCR reads, yielding one entry per CDR3 protein. The sample consists of over a million distinct CDR3 sequences, about two fifths of them appearing once. The specimen sequenced was peripheral blood or thyroid tissue (not recorded which). The receptors were sampled from an adult man with Graves' hyperthyroidism.

The sample holds a few counts of this clonotype. The chain has TRBV29-1 and TRBJ2-5; D remains unclear. The assigned J gene may be wrong: the sequence end matches TRBJ2-1 better. CDR1 is SQVTM and CDR2 is ANQGSEA in the germline V gene. The CDR3 has 12 residues. CDR3 sequence (DNA): TGCAGCGTTGAAGATAGGGCGGATGAGCAGTTCTTC. Translating it yields CSVEDRADEQFF.

This clonotype was counted between two and nine times. The chain links TRBV10-3 to TRBJ1-6; possible D gene TRBD1, 5 bases. Germline V lookup: CDR1 ENHRY, CDR2 SYGVKD. V lost 4 bases to trimming and J lost 11 bases, with 15 bases between them. This CDR3 region has 14 residues. Here the CDR3 DNA reads TGTGCCATCAGTGTAGGCCAGGGCTTGGCACCCCTCCACTTT. This codes for CAISVGQGLAPLHF.

The chain employs TRBV12-3 or TRBV12-4 and TRBJ1-2, with D unresolved. The V end lost 10 bases, the J end lost 4 bases, and 16 bases lay between the germline ends. The CDR3 consists of 13 residues. CDR3: CATQFGPSYGYTF. The CDR3 region has the DNA TGTGCCACCCAGTTCGGTCCTAGCTATGGCTACACCTTC.

About this clonotype itself: An end of the junction does not agree with germline; a read error may underlie this. This chain links TRBV12-3 or TRBV12-4 with TRBJ1-2; D not resolved. The CDR3 consists of 13 residues. The CDR3 DNA sequence: TGTACCAGCAGCCTCAGTATATCGTATGGCTACACCTTC. Its protein product is CTSSLSISYGYTF.

This clonotype was observed many times. The CDR3 DNA reads as TGCAGCGCCCTAGGGGGGGAGCTGTTTTTT. As protein: CSALGGELFF. The chain uses TRBV29-1 and TRBJ2-2; D gene unclear. Germline CDR1 is SQVTM and CDR2 is ANQGSEA. Trimming took off 7 bases at V and 8 bases at J, with 8 bases between the two ends. The length of the CDR3 is 10 residues.

This clonotype showed up many times. V gene TRBV5-1 combines with J gene TRBJ2-7; the match to TRBD2 covers 9 bases. Unmatched junction bases numbered 4, after V lost 4 bases and J lost 2 bases. The CDR3 loop spans 14 amino acids. The germline gives CDR1 SGHRS, CDR2 YFSETQ. The CDR3 DNA reads TGCGCCAGCAGCCATGGGACTAGCCCCTACGAGCAGTACTTC. Its translation is CASSHGTSPYEQYF.

Many counts were recorded for this clonotype. The gene calls are TRBV7-2 and TRBJ2-7; 9 bases map to TRBD1. Trimming cost V 6 bases and J 4 bases; bases outside gene matches: 7. This CDR3 has 14 amino acids. Germline V gives CDR1 SGHTA, CDR2 FQGNSA. The CDR3 coding sequence is TGTGCCAGCAGGCCCGGGACAGGGATGTACGAGCAGTACTTC. It specifies CASRPGTGMYEQYF.

This clonotype was seen only a few times. The CDR3 DNA sequence: TGCAGTGCTGACTCCAGGACCGAGTTCTCCTACGAGCAGTACTTC. This translates into CSADSRTEFSYEQYF. This chain connects TRBV20-1 to TRBJ2-7; no clear D gene. V lost 5 bases and J lost 0, with 17 bases in between. This CDR3 has 15 amino acids. Germline loops: CDR1 DFQATT, CDR2 SNEGSKA (reference sequence).

The chain employs TRBV14 and TRBJ1-1, with 9 positions matching TRBD1. Trimming took 4 bases from V and 0 from J; bases not matched to a gene: 9. This CDR3 contains 17 residues. The V gene's germline CDR1 is SGHDN and CDR2 FVKESK. CDR3 sequence: CASSPQTGGIVNTEAFF. The CDR3 DNA reads TGTGCCAGCAGCCCCCAGACAGGGGGTATAGTGAACACTGAAGCTTTCTTT.

The chain recombines TRBV10-3 with TRBJ2-7; TRBD2 agrees at 8 bases. CDR3 length equals 16 residues. Germline loops: CDR1 ENHRY, CDR2 SYGVKD. The ends lost 3 bases at V and 3 bases at J; junction bases unmatched: 10. CDR3 DNA: TGTGCCATCAGTGAAAGAACGGGAGGGCAACTCTACGAGCAGTACTTC. Translation gives CAISERTGGQLYEQYF.

This clonotype came up many times. The CDR3 nucleotides read TGTGCCAGCAGCGCGTACAGGGGCAAACAAGAGACCCAGTACTTC. Protein sequence: CASSAYRGKQETQYF. The chain is built from TRBV7-6 and TRBJ2-5; 7 positions agree with TRBD1. V was clipped by 5 bases and J by 2 bases; unmatched bases: 8. CDR3 length: 15 amino acids. Per germline, CDR1 SGHVS and CDR2 FNYEAQ. Supplemented by reference TRBV7-6 and TRBJ2-5, the full variable domain reads GAGVSQSPRYKVTKRGQDVALRCDPISGHVSLYWYRQALGQGPEFLTYFNYEAQQDKSGLPNDRFSAERPEGSISTLTIQRTEQRDSAMYRCASSAYRGKQETQYFGPGTRLLVL.

The chain carries TRBV7-8 and TRBJ1-6; TRBD1 might be the D (5 bases). Germline CDR1 and CDR2: SGHVS and FQNEAQ. The V end lost 1 base, the J end lost 9 bases, and 16 bases lay between the germline ends. The CDR3 spans 16 residues. CDR3 amino acids: CASSLDSAAGTSPLHF. The CDR3 DNA is TGTGCCAGCAGCTTAGATTCTGCGGCAGGGACTTCACCCCTCCACTTT. Together with reference TRBV7-8 and TRBJ1-6, the CDR3 gives the full variable domain: GAGVSQSPRYKVAKRGQDVALRCDPISGHVSLFWYQQALGQGPEFLTYFQNEAQLDKSGLPSDRFFAERPEGSVSTLKIQRTQQEDSAVYLCASSLDSAAGTSPLHFGNGTRLTVT.

This clonotype was detected only a few times. The chain uses TRBV20-1 and TRBJ2-7; D may be TRBD1 (7 bases). Germline loops: CDR1 DFQATT, CDR2 SNEGSKA (reference sequence). Trimming cost V 6 bases and J 6 bases, with 18 bases left between them. The CDR3 is 13 amino acids. This CDR3 reads CSARRQGGGEQYF. DNA of the CDR3: TGCAGTGCCCGACGTCAGGGGGGAGGCGAGCAGTACTTC.

This clonotype has more than one count but fewer than ten. The rearrangement links TRBV12-3 or TRBV12-4 to TRBJ1-4; D might be TRBD1 (6 bases). The CDR3 runs 16 residues. Trimming cost V 5 bases and J 7 bases, with 20 bases left between them. CDR3 coding DNA: TGTGCCAGCAGTCTAAAAATGCAGGGGATTGGTGAAAAACTGTTTTTT. This translates into CASSLKMQGIGEKLFF.

This clonotype was detected once. The chain has TRBV12-3 or TRBV12-4 and TRBJ1-1; D not certain. V was trimmed by 6 bases and J by 6 bases, leaving 14 bases between them. This CDR3 contains 13 residues. CDR3 loop: CASRLPGSAEAFF. Here the CDR3 DNA reads TGTGCCAGCAGACTTCCGGGGAGCGCTGAAGCTTTCTTT.

The sample holds many counts of this clonotype. The V and J genes are TRBV7-9 and TRBJ1-1; D is possibly TRBD1 (5 bases). The CDR3 extends over 14 amino acids. Germline-derived CDR1 and CDR2 are SEHNR and FQNEAQ (reference sequence). Trimming removed 1 base at V and 1 base at J, with 7 bases between. The CDR3 reads CASSLGDANTEAFF. As DNA, the CDR3 is TGTGCCAGCAGCTTAGGGGACGCGAACACTGAAGCTTTCTTT.

This clonotype was seen ten or more times. The genes are TRBV7-2 and TRBJ2-7; a possible D gene is TRBD1 (6 bases). V lost 5 bases to trimming and J lost 1 base, with 15 bases between them. Germline loops: CDR1 SGHTA, CDR2 FQGNSA. The CDR3 is 15 residues long. The CDR3, as DNA: TGTGCCAGCAGCGACTGGGACAAGGGGTCCTACGAGCAGTACTTC. This translates into CASSDWDKGSYEQYF.

This clonotype was seen repeatedly, ten times or more. V usage is TRBV7-2 and J usage is TRBJ2-5; D gene uncertain. CDR3 length: 16 amino acids. The germline CDR1 and CDR2 sequences are SGHTA and FQGNSA. V lost 5 bases and J lost 5, with 21 bases in between. For the CDR3, the DNA is TGTGCCAGCAGCCCAGATCCAACCTCCTCCTGGGAGACCCAGTACTTC. It translates to CASSPDPTSSWETQYF.

This clonotype was picked up a small number of times. The V call is TRBV6-6, the J call TRBJ2-7, with D possibly being TRBD1 (6 bases). The germline CDR1 and CDR2 sequences are MNHNY and SVGAGI (reference sequence). CDR3 length: 14 residues. The germline V and J ends were trimmed by 6 bases and 3 bases, with 15 bases remaining between them. The CDR3 loop reads CASRALDSFYEQYF. CDR3 DNA: TGTGCCAGCAGGGCGCTGGACAGTTTCTACGAGCAGTACTTC.

This clonotype was seen at least ten times. This rearrangement joins TRBV11-2 to TRBJ1-1; D ambiguous. V was cut by 4 bases and J by 3 bases, with 18 bases left in between. CDR1 SGHAT and CDR2 FQNNGV come from the germline V gene. The CDR3 runs 16 residues. The CDR3 DNA follows: TGTGCCAGCAGCTCACAGTTGAGGAGTAGAGACACTGAAGCTTTCTTT. Translating gives CASSSQLRSRDTEAFF. Full variable domain (rest looked up from reference TRBV11-2 and TRBJ1-1): EAGVAQSPRYKIIEKRQSVAFWCNPISGHATLYWYQQILGQGPKLLIQFQNNGVVDDSQLPKDRFSAERLKGVDSTLKIQPAKLEDSAVYLCASSSQLRSRDTEAFFGQGTRLTVV.

Turning to this clonotype: A much larger clone is a single base away; this may be a read error. The V gene is TRBV19, the J gene TRBJ1-3, with D hard to call. Germline V lookup: CDR1 LNHDA, CDR2 SQIVND (reference sequence). There are 14 residues in the CDR3. The V gene lost 5 bases and the J gene lost 2 bases, with 10 bases spanning the gap. As DNA, the CDR3 is TGTGCCAGTAGTTCTCTGCTCGCTGGAAACACCATATATTTT. Translating it yields CASSSLLAGNTIYF.

Worth noting for this clonotype: One end of the junction is discordant with germline, which a read error may explain. This chain uses TRBV20-1 with TRBJ2-5; D not certain. The CDR3 totals 13 residues. CDR1 and CDR2 from the germline V gene are DFQATT and SNEGSKA (reference sequence). This chain's CDR3 is CSAREGGQGTQYF. The CDR3 nucleotides are TGCAGTGCTAGAGAAGGCGGCCAAGGGACCCAGTACTTC.

The CDR3: CAWRSPTSSYTF. The CDR3 DNA reads as TGTGCCTGGCGTTCTCCCACCAGTAGCTACACCTTC. The chain employs TRBV7-9 and TRBJ1-2; D unclear. The CDR3 sequence is 12 residues long. Trimming took off 11 bases at V and 9 bases at J, with 19 bases between the two ends. From germline, CDR1 is SEHNR and CDR2 FQNEAQ (reference sequence).

This clonotype was recorded many times. This chain links TRBV6-2 or TRBV6-3 with TRBJ1-5; TRBD1 aligns across 7 bases. The V gene end was trimmed by 6 bases and the J gene end by 4 bases; junction bases not matched to a gene: 6. Germline lookup yields CDR1 MNHEY and CDR2 SVGEGT. CDR3 size: 14 residues. The CDR3 protein is CASSPARGNQPQHF. The DNA of the CDR3 is TGTGCCAGCAGCCCTGCCAGGGGGAATCAGCCCCAGCATTTT.

This clonotype was recorded only once. J is TRBJ2-7 and V is TRBV12-3 or TRBV12-4; no clear D. This CDR3 is 14 amino acids long. V lost 3 bases to trimming and J lost 0 bases, with 9 bases between them. The chain's CDR3 is CASSLALFSYEQYF. Written as DNA, the CDR3 is TGTGCCAGCAGTTTGGCCCTCTTCTCCTACGAGCAGTACTTC.